This TCR beta chain was captured by sequencing in a study of blood T cells in healthy people across ages. Whole-study context: Template switching picked up about one barcoded beta molecule for each two T cells.

Sample-barcoded 5' priming and a J-beta primer mix drove a second PCR of roughly 6 to 12 cycles. MiXCR, applied by TCRdb to the 5' RACE reads, yields one record per CDR3 protein. The table has about 1.4 million distinct CDR3 sequences, approximately 59% seen once. The sample holds a few counts of this clonotype. What it binds is not known. For every donor, a draw yielded 7.5 to 10 milliliters of peripheral blood. Findings of the study overall: Getting older went along with TCR beta diversity per million T cells dropping roughly linearly. A conclusive naive versus antigen-experienced comparison was prevented by the unsorted PBMCs.

The CDR3 is 15 amino acids. V lost 2 bases to trimming and J lost 0 bases, with 8 bases between them. Per the germline V gene, CDR1 is MNHEY and CDR2 is SMNVEV (reference sequence). The chain is built from TRBV27 and TRBJ1-5; possibly TRBD1 for D (5 bases). Sequenced material: blood. The origin of this receptor is a man aged 18 to 29 in good health. For the CDR3, the DNA is TGTGCCAGCAGTTTAGCAGGGCGTAGCAATCAGCCCCAGCATTTT. It yields the protein CASSLAGRSNQPQHF.